These T cell receptor beta chains were read from a single sample in a study of CD8 T cells in ankylosing spondylitis. TCRdb itself ran the 5' RACE reads through MiXCR, one entry per CDR3 protein. The table includes more than 650,000 distinct CDR3 sequences, approximately 12% detected once. Sequences were obtained from blood, either unsorted or a sorted T cell fraction (not recorded which). The receptors derive from a male donor with ankylosing spondylitis. CDR3s include the opening cysteine and the closing phenylalanine or tryptophan. D genes are given only for firm matches. Not every row has a clone size; where given, it reads once, few, many or a size class.

v_call	j_call	clone_size	d_call	cdr3_nt	cdr3_aa
TRBV7-2	TRBJ2-7	NA	TRBD2	TGTGCCAGCAGCTACCGACCTAGCGGGTCCTACGAGCAGTACTTC	CASSYRPSGSYEQYF
TRBV3-1	TRBJ2-5	NA	NA	TGTGCCAGCAGCCAAGGTGCAGTCCAAGAGACCCAGTACTTC	CASSQGAVQETQYF
TRBV20-1	TRBJ2-7	few	TRBD2	TGCAGTGCTAGAGATCCCCTAGCGGGAGGGCACGAGCAGTACTTC	CSARDPLAGGHEQYF
TRBV19	TRBJ1-2	NA	NA	TGTGCCAGTAGTATACACCGGACGGTTGAAACCTTC	CASSIHRTVETF
TRBV7-3	TRBJ2-5	few	NA	TGTGCCAGCAGCCCGCGATCCCACGGAGAGACCCAGTACTTC	CASSPRSHGETQYF
TRBV6-5	TRBJ1-2	few	NA	TGTGCCAGCAGTTCGTCAGGGAACGGCTACACCTTC	CASSSSGNGYTF
TRBV7-2	TRBJ2-1	few	NA	TGTGCCAGCAGCAGAGGGGTGTTGGGGGGATACAATGAGCAGTTCTTC	CASSRGVLGGYNEQFF
TRBV6-6	TRBJ2-1	few	NA	TGTGCCAGCAGGGATTGGGGTTCCTACAATGAGCAGTTCTTC	CASRDWGSYNEQFF
TRBV5-1	TRBJ1-4	many	NA	TGCGCCAGCAGCTTCTCAGGGGCCGGTGAAAAACTGTTTTTT	CASSFSGAGEKLFF
TRBV5-5	TRBJ1-3	NA	NA	TGTGCCAGCAGCTTGAGTCATGGCGACACCATATATTTT	CASSLSHGDTIYF
TRBV15	TRBJ2-2	few	TRBD2	TGTGCCACCAGCATCCCCTCGGGGGGAACCGGGGAGCTGTTTTTT	CATSIPSGGTGELFF
TRBV6-1	TRBJ2-6	few	TRBD1	TGTGCCAGCAGCCGACGACAGGGGTACGGGGCCAACGTCCTGACTTTC	CASSRRQGYGANVLTF
TRBV5-1	TRBJ2-6	few	NA	TGCGCCAGCAGCTTTGGGGTCACTGGGGCCAACGTCCTGACTTTC	CASSFGVTGANVLTF
TRBV10-3	TRBJ2-7	many	TRBD1	TGTGCCATCAGCCCCGGACAGGGTTACGAGCAGTACTTC	CAISPGQGYEQYF
TRBV30	TRBJ2-1	few	TRBD2	TGTGCCTGGACCGGGACTAGCGTGTGGAATGAGCAGTTCTTC	CAWTGTSVWNEQFF
TRBV7-2	TRBJ1-5	few	NA	TGTGCCAGCAGCGACTCGCGTATCCATCAGCCCCAGCATTTT	CASSDSRIHQPQHF
TRBV24-1	TRBJ2-1	NA	NA	TGTGCCACCAGTGGTTTTCCCCAGACCTATGAGCAGTTCTTC	CATSGFPQTYEQFF
TRBV20-1	TRBJ2-7	NA	NA	TGCAGTGCTAGAGATATCTGGGCAGTGTACGAGCAGTACTTC	CSARDIWAVYEQYF
TRBV11-2	TRBJ2-5	NA	NA	TGTGCCAGCAGCTTGGCTCTTGGGGGTGCGGAGACCCAGTACTTC	CASSLALGGAETQYF
TRBV7-2	TRBJ1-5	NA	NA	TGTGCCAGCAGCTCCGGGGTAGGGCATCAGCCCCAGCATTTT	CASSSGVGHQPQHF
TRBV11-2	TRBJ2-1	NA	TRBD2	TGTGCCAGCAGCTTAGGAGGCGGGGGGGCGCACGGGGATGAGCAGTTCTTC	CASSLGGGGAHGDEQFF
TRBV6-2/TRBV6-3	TRBJ2-1	NA	TRBD1	TGTGCCAGCAGAGAGCCGGGACAGGGGAATTATGAGCAGTTCTTC	CASREPGQGNYEQFF
TRBV29-1	TRBJ1-2	many	NA	TGCAGCGTCCTTGACGGGGACTATGGCTACACCTTC	CSVLDGDYGYTF
TRBV20-1	TRBJ2-5	NA	TRBD1	TGCAGTGCTCCCCGGTGGGACAGGGCAAGGGGGGAGACCCAGTACTTC	CSAPRWDRARGETQYF
TRBV6-5	TRBJ1-2	NA	TRBD1	TGTGCCAGCAGTTACGAATCGACAGGGGTCGGCTACACCTTC	CASSYESTGVGYTF
TRBV20-1	TRBJ2-5	few	TRBD1	TGCAGTGCTAGAGTCCACCCCCGGGACAGGTTAGACTTC	CSARVHPRDRLDF
TRBV5-1	TRBJ2-3	many	TRBD1	TGCGCCAGCAGCTTGAGGACAGGGGGAGGAGATACGCAGTATTTT	CASSLRTGGGDTQYF
TRBV27	TRBJ2-7	NA	TRBD1	TGTGCCAGCAGTTCACTGTGGACAGGGCCAGCCTACGAGCAGTACTTC	CASSSLWTGPAYEQYF
TRBV20-1	TRBJ2-5	few	TRBD2	TGCAGTGCTTTCGGAGCGGGGGGGGACCAAGAGACCCAGTACTTC	CSAFGAGGDQETQYF
TRBV5-6	TRBJ2-4	NA	NA	TGTGCCAGCAGGCCTTTTAAACTAGCCAAAAACATTCAGTACTTC	CASRPFKLAKNIQYF
TRBV7-9	TRBJ2-7	few	TRBD1	TGTGCCAGCAGCTTCCCAAGGACAGGGGGCGCCTACGAGCAGTACTTC	CASSFPRTGGAYEQYF
TRBV29-1	TRBJ2-2	many	NA	TGCAGCGCTCCTCGGTTCGGGGAGCTGTTTTTT	CSAPRFGELFF
TRBV29-1	TRBJ2-1	many	NA	TGCAGCGTTGATCGACGGGATGAGCAGTTCTTC	CSVDRRDEQFF
TRBV28	TRBJ2-7	few	TRBD2	TGTGCCAGCAGTACTAGCGGCCGGCGAGTTTACGAGCAGTACTTC	CASSTSGRRVYEQYF
TRBV15	TRBJ2-3	NA	NA	TGTGCCACCAGCAGAGCCTTGGGGGGCACAGATACGCAGTATTTT	CATSRALGGTDTQYF
TRBV5-6	TRBJ2-3	few	NA	TGTGCCAGCAGCTCCCTAAGGGCCACAGATACGCAGTATTTT	CASSSLRATDTQYF
TRBV5-5	TRBJ2-5	many	TRBD1	TGTGCCAGCAGCTCGCGGGACAGGCTAATCTGGGAGACCCAGTACTTC	CASSSRDRLIWETQYF
TRBV20-1	TRBJ2-5	many	NA	TGCAGTGCTAGAGATTGGAGGGGGAGGACCCAAGAGACCCAGTACTTC	CSARDWRGRTQETQYF
TRBV18	TRBJ2-5	many	NA	TGTGCCAGCTCACCACCCCAAGAGACCCAGTACTTC	CASSPPQETQYF
TRBV28	TRBJ2-7	NA	TRBD2	TGTGCCAGCAGTTTATGGGGGACTAGCGGGAGCTACGAGCAGTACTTC	CASSLWGTSGSYEQYF
TRBV4-3	TRBJ1-2	many	TRBD1	TGCGCCAGCAGCCAAGATGAGAGTAGGGGGCCCTCCCGGGGGGATGGCTACACCTTC	CASSQDESRGPSRGDGYTF
TRBV20-1	TRBJ1-1	NA	NA	TGCAGTGCACCGGGACTGGGGGACACTGAAGCTTTCTTT	CSAPGLGDTEAFF
TRBV12-3/TRBV12-4	TRBJ2-3	many	TRBD2	TGTGCCTCAGGAGGGGAGTATAGCGGGGCCACAGATACGCAGTATTTT	CASGGEYSGATDTQYF
TRBV19	TRBJ1-1	few	TRBD1	TGTGCCAGTAGTCACCGGGACAGGGGGCCGCGGACTGAAGCTTTCTTT	CASSHRDRGPRTEAFF
TRBV18	TRBJ1-1	few	NA	TGTGCCAGCTCACCCGCTGGAGGGGCCGTTGAAGCTTTCTTT	CASSPAGGAVEAFF
TRBV28	TRBJ2-3	few	NA	TGTGCCAGCAGTTTTCGGGGGGCAGGGCAGCGGACAGATACGCAGTATTTT	CASSFRGAGQRTDTQYF
TRBV20-1	TRBJ2-7	many	NA	TGCAGTGCTAGAGAGTACGGATACGAGCAGTACTTC	CSAREYGYEQYF
TRBV18	TRBJ2-3	NA	TRBD1	TGTGCCAGCTCAACAGGACAGGGACACGGTGGAGATACGCAGTATTTT	CASSTGQGHGGDTQYF
TRBV6-5	TRBJ1-6	few	TRBD1	TGTGCCAGCAGTTCTATGGGACAGGGGGCCCTTTCACCCCTCCACTTT	CASSSMGQGALSPLHF
TRBV27	TRBJ2-1	NA	NA	TGTGCCAGCAGTTTATTGTGGGAAAACAATGAGCAGTTCTTC	CASSLLWENNEQFF
TRBV20-1	TRBJ2-5	few	TRBD1	TGCAGTGCTGGACCCTCAGGGGGAGAGACCCAGTACTTC	CSAGPSGGETQYF
TRBV29-1	TRBJ2-3	few	TRBD2	TGCAGCGTTTCTGGGAGGGTAATAGATACGCAGTATTTT	CSVSGRVIDTQYF
TRBV5-1	TRBJ1-3	many	NA	TGCGCCAGCAGCCCCAACAACGGACCAAAGAGTGGAAACACCATATATTTT	CASSPNNGPKSGNTIYF
TRBV7-2	TRBJ2-5	few	NA	TGTGCCAGCAGCTTAGCGGGGGGGCATGGAGAGACCCAGTACTTC	CASSLAGGHGETQYF
TRBV5-1	TRBJ1-3	many	NA	TGCGCCAGCAGCTTGGAAGGAGGAACAGGAAACACCATATATTTT	CASSLEGGTGNTIYF
TRBV20-1	TRBJ1-5	few	NA	TGCAGTGCCACTAGGTGGGGGAATCAGCCCCAGCATTTT	CSATRWGNQPQHF
TRBV5-1	TRBJ1-1	many	NA	TGCGCCAGCAGCCCAGGGTATACTGAAGCTTTCTTT	CASSPGYTEAFF